This is a list of T cell receptor beta chains from one sample in a study of shared T cell receptors in the human thymus. Generated by immunoSEQ multiplex PCR, the TCRdb table keeps only in-frame clones and is missing some. The sample consists of roughly 550,000 clones, 78% of them appearing once. The same sample was also used in a study of human thymus T cells.

Sequencing was performed on thymocytes. These receptors all come from a boy under two years old with a congenital heart defect. The CDR3 runs from the conserved cysteine through the conserved F or W. Fields, in order: clone size, J gene, V gene, D gene, CDR3 protein, CDR3 DNA. D genes are given only for firm matches. A row's size may be missing; if present it is once, few, many or a size class.

>once|TRBJ1-5|TRBV6-5|NA
CASSYEWGVQPQHF
TGTGCCAGCAGTTATGAGTGGGGCGTACAGCCCCAGCATTTT
>NA|TRBJ2-1|TRBV4-3|NA
CASSQDYPGKRDEQFF
TGCGCCAGCAGCCAAGATTACCCGGGGAAGAGAGATGAGCAGTTCTTC
>NA|TRBJ2-2|TRBV19|TRBD1
CASSICDRGYTGELFF
TGTGCCAGTAGTATCTGTGACAGGGGATACACCGGGGAGCTGTTTTTT
>NA|TRBJ1-2|TRBV4-1|TRBD1
CASSQVDEWTGLSNYGYTF
TGCGCCAGCAGCCAAGTCGATGAGTGGACAGGGCTCTCCAACTATGGCTACACCTTC
>NA|TRBJ1-2|TRBV19|TRBD1
CASSTRDTGGDYGYTF
TGTGCCAGTAGTACCCGGGATACAGGGGGCGACTATGGCTACACCTTC
>few|TRBJ1-2|TRBV19|NA
CASTGHHGYTF
TGTGCCAGTACAGGGCACCATGGCTACACCTTC
>NA|TRBJ2-3|TRBV14|NA
CASSQVARGTDTQYF
TGTGCCAGCAGCCAAGTGGCGCGGGGCACAGATACGCAGTATTTT
>once|TRBJ2-7|TRBV12-5|NA
CASGYPFYEQYF
TGTGCTAGTGGTTACCCTTTTTACGAGCAGTACTTC
>NA|TRBJ2-1|TRBV7-9|NA
CASSSGHNSSYNEQFF
TGTGCCAGCAGCTCCGGTCACAACAGCTCCTACAATGAGCAGTTCTTC
>NA|TRBJ1-5|TRBV2|NA
CASSEAGGQNSNQPQHF
TGTGCCAGCAGTGAAGCTGGTGGACAGAATAGCAATCAGCCCCAGCATTTT
>few|TRBJ1-2|TRBV10-3|NA
CAISEDDGLGDTF
TGTGCCATCAGTGAGGATGATGGACTGGGTGACACCTTC
>once|TRBJ2-7|TRBV10-3|TRBD2
CAISEPGLAGSAYEQYF
TGTGCCATCAGTGAGCCCGGACTAGCGGGTTCTGCCTACGAGCAGTACTTC
>NA|TRBJ2-3|TRBV7-9|NA
CASSTELRPTDTQYF
TGTGCCAGCAGCACAGAACTGCGACCCACAGATACGCAGTATTTT
>NA|TRBJ2-5|TRBV5-5|TRBD2
CASSFSGRVQETQYF
TGTGCCAGCAGCTTTAGCGGGAGGGTTCAAGAGACCCAGTACTTC
>once|TRBJ2-7|TRBV5-1|TRBD2
CASSLGGRDEQYF
TGCGCCAGCAGCTTGGGCGGGAGGGACGAGCAGTACTTC
>NA|TRBJ1-2|TRBV28|NA
CASIPQWGDQGSYGYTF
TGTGCCAGTATCCCCCAATGGGGAGACCAGGGGAGCTATGGCTACACCTTC
>NA|TRBJ2-7|TRBV30|NA
CAWSRQYEQYF
TGTGCCTGGAGCCGACAGTACGAGCAGTACTTC
>NA|TRBJ2-7|TRBV19|TRBD1
CASSIRTGLDEQYF
TGTGCCAGTAGTATTCGGACAGGTCTCGACGAGCAGTACTTC
>few|TRBJ2-1|TRBV4-2|TRBD2
CASSQGGTSECDEQFF
TGTGCCAGCAGCCAAGGAGGGACTAGCGAGTGCGATGAGCAGTTCTTC
>NA|TRBJ1-3|TRBV5-1|TRBD1
CASSRGQGPPITIYF
TGCGCCAGCAGCAGGGGACAGGGGCCCCCCATCACCATATATTTT
>NA|TRBJ1-4|TRBV14|NA
CASSRQSGNYEGEKLFF
TGTGCCAGCAGCCGCCAGTCTGGGAATTATGAGGGTGAAAAACTGTTTTTT
>NA|TRBJ1-5|TRBV27|TRBD1
CASRKDRGGNQPQHF
TGTGCCAGCAGAAAAGACAGGGGGGGCAATCAGCCCCAGCATTTT
>NA|TRBJ1-4|TRBV5-1|NA
CASSLAPQGNEKLFF
TGCGCCAGCAGCTTGGCGCCTCAGGGTAATGAAAAACTGTTTTTT
>NA|TRBJ2-1|TRBV6-5|TRBD2
CASSYSSSGNEQFF
TGTGCCAGCAGTTACTCGAGTAGCGGGAATGAGCAGTTCTTC
>once|TRBJ2-3|TRBV4-2|TRBD2
CASSQDMAGGPKISQYF
TGTGCCAGCAGCCAAGATATGGCGGGAGGGCCGAAAATTTCGCAGTATTTT
>NA|TRBJ2-7|TRBV6-1|TRBD2
CASSESHGRPSYEQYF
TGTGCCAGCAGTGAATCTCACGGGAGGCCTTCCTACGAGCAGTACTTC
>NA|TRBJ2-5|TRBV7-6|NA
CASSLASLETQYF
TGTGCCAGCAGCTTAGCGAGCCTCGAGACCCAGTACTTC
>NA|TRBJ1-4|TRBV21-1|NA
CASPGQPNEKLFF
TGTGCCTCGCCAGGGCAGCCGAATGAAAAACTGTTTTTT